Shown below are 2 T cell receptor beta chains from a single sample sequenced in a study of Graves' ophthalmopathy and Graves' hyperthyroidism. The TCR beta CDR3 regions underwent amplification from RNA transcripts. RT-PCR with HTBI primers came first, then second-round multiplex PCR. TCRdb re-called the multiplex PCR reads through MiXCR, storing one row per CDR3 protein. Found here are roughly 500,000 distinct CDR3 sequences, about 15% of them singletons; the top ten hold over 8%. Specimen: blood. These receptors originate from a woman in her twenties or thirties with Graves' ophthalmopathy.

This clonotype was observed many times. V and J are TRBV7-9 and TRBJ2-2; D not certain. Between the trimmed V and J ends, which lost 4 bases and 4 bases, there was a span of 13 bases. From germline, CDR1 is SEHNR and CDR2 FQNEAQ (reference sequence). CDR3 size: 15 residues. CDR3 residues: CASSSRPSGTGELFF. The CDR3 DNA is TGTGCCAGCAGCTCCCGACCTTCAGGCACCGGGGAGCTGTTTTTT.

Many counts were recorded for this clonotype. The V gene is TRBV24-1, the J gene TRBJ2-5, with a tentative D call TRBD2 (7 bases). The V and J ends lost 2 bases and 9 bases respectively, with 30 bases between them. CDR1 is KGHDR, CDR2 SFDVKD, per germline. The CDR3 contains 19 residues. CDR3 loop: CATSDSGVTGTNPLEAQYF. As DNA, the CDR3 is TGTGCCACCAGTGATTCAGGGGTTACCGGGACTAACCCACTTGAGGCCCAGTACTTC.